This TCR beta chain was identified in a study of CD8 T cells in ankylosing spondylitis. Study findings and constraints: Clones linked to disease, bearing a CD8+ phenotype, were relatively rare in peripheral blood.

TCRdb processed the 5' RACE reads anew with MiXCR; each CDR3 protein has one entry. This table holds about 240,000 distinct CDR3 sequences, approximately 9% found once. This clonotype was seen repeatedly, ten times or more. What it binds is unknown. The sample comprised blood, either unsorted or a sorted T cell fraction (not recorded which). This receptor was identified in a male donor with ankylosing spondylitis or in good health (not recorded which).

The CDR3 loop reads CASSISSSEQFF. The CDR3 nucleotides are TGTGCCAGTAGTATTTCTTCCTCGGAGCAGTTCTTC. The chain couples TRBV19 to TRBJ2-1; no definite D call. V shed 3 bases and J shed 10 bases, with 10 bases lying between them. The CDR3 loop spans 12 amino acids. Germline V gives CDR1 LNHDA, CDR2 SQIVND (reference sequence).